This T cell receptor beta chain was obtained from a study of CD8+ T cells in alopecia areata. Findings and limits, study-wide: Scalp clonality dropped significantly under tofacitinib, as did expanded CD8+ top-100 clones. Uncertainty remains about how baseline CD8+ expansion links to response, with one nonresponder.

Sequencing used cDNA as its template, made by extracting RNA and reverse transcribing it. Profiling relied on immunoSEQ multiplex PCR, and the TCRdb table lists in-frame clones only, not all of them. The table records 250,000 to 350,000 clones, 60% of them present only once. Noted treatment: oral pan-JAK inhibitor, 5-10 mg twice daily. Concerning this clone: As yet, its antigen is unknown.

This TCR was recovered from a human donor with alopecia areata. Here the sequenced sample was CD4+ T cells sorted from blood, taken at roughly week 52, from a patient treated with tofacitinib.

The CDR3 protein is CASSSTFPGLGNYGYTF. In nucleotides, the CDR3 is TGTGCCAGCAGCTCCACTTTTCCGGGACTCGGGAATTATGGCTACACCTTC. The V and J genes are TRBV7-8 and TRBJ1-2; perhaps TRBD1 as D (5 bases). V was shortened by 4 bases and J by 5 bases, with 23 bases between the two germline ends. The CDR3 is made up of 17 amino acids. The germline V gene encodes CDR1 SGHVS and CDR2 FQNEAQ.